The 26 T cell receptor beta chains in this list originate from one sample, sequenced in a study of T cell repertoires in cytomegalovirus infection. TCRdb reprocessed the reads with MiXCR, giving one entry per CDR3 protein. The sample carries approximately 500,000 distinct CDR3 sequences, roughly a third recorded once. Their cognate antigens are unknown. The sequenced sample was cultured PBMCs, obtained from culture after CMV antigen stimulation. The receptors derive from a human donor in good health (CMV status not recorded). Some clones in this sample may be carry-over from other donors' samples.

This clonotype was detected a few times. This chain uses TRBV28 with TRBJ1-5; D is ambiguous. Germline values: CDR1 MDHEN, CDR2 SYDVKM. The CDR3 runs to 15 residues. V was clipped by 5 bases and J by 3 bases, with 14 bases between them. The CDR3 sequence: CASSPERGDNQPQHF. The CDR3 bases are TGTGCCAGCAGTCCAGAGCGCGGTGACAATCAGCCCCAGCATTTT.

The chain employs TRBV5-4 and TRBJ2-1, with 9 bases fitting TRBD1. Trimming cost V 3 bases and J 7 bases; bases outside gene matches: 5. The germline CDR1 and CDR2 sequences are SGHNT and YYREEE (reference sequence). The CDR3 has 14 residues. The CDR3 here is CASSSGQGRNEQFF. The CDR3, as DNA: TGTGCCAGCAGCTCTGGACAGGGGAGAAATGAGCAGTTCTTC.

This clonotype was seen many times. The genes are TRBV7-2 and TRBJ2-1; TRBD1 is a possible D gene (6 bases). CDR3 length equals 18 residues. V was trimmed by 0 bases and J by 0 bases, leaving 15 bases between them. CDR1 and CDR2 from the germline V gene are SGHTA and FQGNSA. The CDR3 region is CASSLATGGQSSYNEQFF. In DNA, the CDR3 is TGTGCCAGCAGCTTAGCGACGGGCGGACAGAGCTCCTACAATGAGCAGTTCTTC.

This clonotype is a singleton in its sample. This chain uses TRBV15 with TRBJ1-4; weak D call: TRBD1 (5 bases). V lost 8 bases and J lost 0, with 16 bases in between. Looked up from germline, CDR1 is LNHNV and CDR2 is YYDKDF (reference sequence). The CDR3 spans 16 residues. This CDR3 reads CATSLGDSATNEKLFF. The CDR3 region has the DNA TGTGCCACCTCACTTGGAGACAGTGCAACTAATGAAAAACTGTTTTTT.

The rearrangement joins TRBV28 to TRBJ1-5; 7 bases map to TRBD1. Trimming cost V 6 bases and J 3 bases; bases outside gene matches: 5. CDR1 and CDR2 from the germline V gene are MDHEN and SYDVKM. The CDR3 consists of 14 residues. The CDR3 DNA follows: TGTGCCAGCAGATTGGGACAGCTCAATCAGCCCCAGCATTTT. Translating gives CASRLGQLNQPQHF.

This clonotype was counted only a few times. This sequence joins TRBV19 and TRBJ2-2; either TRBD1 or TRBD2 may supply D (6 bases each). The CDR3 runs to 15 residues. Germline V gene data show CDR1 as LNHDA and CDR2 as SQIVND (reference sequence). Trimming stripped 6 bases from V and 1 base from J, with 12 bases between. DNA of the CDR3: TGTGCCAGTAGGGCGGGACAAAGGAACACCGGGGAGCTGTTTTTT. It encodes CASRAGQRNTGELFF.

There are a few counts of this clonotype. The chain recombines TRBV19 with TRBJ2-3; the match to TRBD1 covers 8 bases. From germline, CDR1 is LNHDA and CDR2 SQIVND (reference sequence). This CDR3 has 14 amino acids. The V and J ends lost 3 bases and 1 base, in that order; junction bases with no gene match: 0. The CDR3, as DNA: TGTGCCAGTAGTATGGGACAGGGCACAGATACGCAGTATTTT. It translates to CASSMGQGTDTQYF.

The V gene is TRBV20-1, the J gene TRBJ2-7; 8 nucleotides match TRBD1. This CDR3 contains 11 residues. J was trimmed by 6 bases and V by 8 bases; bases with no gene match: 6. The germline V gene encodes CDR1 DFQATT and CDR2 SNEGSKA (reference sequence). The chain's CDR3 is CSPGQGLEQYF. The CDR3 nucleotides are TGCAGTCCCGGACAGGGACTCGAGCAGTACTTC.

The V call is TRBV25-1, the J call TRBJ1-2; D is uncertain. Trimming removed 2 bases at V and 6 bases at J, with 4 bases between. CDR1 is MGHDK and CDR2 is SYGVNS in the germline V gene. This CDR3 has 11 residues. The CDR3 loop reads CASSEGHGYTF. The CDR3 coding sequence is TGTGCCAGCAGTGAAGGACATGGCTACACCTTC.

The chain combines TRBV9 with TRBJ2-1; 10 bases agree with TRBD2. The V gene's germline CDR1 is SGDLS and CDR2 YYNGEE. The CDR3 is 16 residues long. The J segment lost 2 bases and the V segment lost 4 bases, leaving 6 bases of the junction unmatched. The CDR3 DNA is TGTGCCAGCAGCCCGCCCGGGACTAGCGCCTACAATGAGCAGTTCTTC. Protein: CASSPPGTSAYNEQFF.

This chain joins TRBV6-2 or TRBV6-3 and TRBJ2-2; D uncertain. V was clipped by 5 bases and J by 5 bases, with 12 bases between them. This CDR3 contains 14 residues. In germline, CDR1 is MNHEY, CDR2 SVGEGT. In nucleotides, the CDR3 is TGTGCCAGCAGTCCCACAGTAGGAACCGGGGAGCTGTTTTTT. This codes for CASSPTVGTGELFF.

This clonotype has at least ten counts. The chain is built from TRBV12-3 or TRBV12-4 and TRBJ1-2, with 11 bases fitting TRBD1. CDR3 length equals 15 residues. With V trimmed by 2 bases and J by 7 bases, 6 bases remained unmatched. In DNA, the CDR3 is TGTGCCAGCAGTTTAATTGGACAGGGGGCGCGTGGCTACACCTTC. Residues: CASSLIGQGARGYTF.

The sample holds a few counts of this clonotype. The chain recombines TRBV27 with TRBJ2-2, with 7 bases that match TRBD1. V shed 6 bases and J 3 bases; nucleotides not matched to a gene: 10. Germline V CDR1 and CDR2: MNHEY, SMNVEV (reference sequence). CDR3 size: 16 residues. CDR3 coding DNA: TGTGCCAGCAGAGAGATGACAGGGTACTACACCGGGGAGCTGTTTTTT. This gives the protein CASREMTGYYTGELFF.

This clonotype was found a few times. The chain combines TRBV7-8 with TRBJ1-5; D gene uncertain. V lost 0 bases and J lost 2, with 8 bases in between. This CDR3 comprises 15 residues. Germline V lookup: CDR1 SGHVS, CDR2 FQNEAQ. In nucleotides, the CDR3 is TGTGCCAGCAGCTTAGCCGAGAGGCGCAATCAGCCCCAGCATTTT. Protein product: CASSLAERRNQPQHF.

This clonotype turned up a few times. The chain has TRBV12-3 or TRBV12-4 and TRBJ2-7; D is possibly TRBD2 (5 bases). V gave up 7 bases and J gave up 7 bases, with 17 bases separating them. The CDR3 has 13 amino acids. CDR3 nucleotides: TGTGCCAGCACCTCGGGGAGATCTCGGGAGCAGTACTTC. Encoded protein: CASTSGRSREQYF.

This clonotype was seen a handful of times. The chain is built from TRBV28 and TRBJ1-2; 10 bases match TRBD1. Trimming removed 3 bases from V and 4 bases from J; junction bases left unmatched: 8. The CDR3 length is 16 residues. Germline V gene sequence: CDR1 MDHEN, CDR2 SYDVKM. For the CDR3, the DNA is TGTGCCAGCAGTTTCCTTGGACAGGGGGATGGCTATGGCTACACCTTC. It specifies CASSFLGQGDGYGYTF.

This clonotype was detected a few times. The CDR3 bases are TGTGCCTGGAGTGAAGGAGCGGGAGCCTTAGAGGAGCAGTTCTTC. Translating gives CAWSEGAGALEEQFF. The rearrangement joins TRBV30 to TRBJ2-1; TRBD2 matches 8 bases. CDR3 size: 15 residues. Germline V gene data show CDR1 as GTSNPN and CDR2 as SVGIG (reference sequence). Unmatched junction bases numbered 12, after V lost 1 base and J lost 10 bases. Filled out from reference TRBV30 and TRBJ2-1, the complete variable domain reads SQTIHQWPATLVQPVGSPLSLECTVEGTSNPNLYWYRQAAGRGLQLLFYSVGIGQISSEVPQNLSASRPQDRQFILSSKKLLLSDSGFYLCAWSEGAGALEEQFFGPGTRLTVL.

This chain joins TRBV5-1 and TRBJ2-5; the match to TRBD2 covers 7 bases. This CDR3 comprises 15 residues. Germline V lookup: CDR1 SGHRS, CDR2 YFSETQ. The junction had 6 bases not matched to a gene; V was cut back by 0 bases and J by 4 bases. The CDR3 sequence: CASSLGGAGRETQYF. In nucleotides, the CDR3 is TGCGCCAGCAGCTTGGGTGGAGCGGGACGAGAGACCCAGTACTTC.

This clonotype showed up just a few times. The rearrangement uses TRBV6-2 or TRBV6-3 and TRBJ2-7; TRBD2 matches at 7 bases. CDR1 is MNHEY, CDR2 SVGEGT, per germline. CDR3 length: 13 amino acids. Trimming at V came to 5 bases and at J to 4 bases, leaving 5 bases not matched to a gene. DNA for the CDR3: TGTGCCAGCAGTACGGGCGGGAGATACGAGCAGTACGTC. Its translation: CASSTGGRYEQYV.

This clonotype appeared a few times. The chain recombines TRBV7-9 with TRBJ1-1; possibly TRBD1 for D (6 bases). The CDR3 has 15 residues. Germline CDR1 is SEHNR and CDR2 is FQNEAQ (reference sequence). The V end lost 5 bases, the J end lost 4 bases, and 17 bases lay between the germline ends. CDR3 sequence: CASSPDPGDRTEAFF. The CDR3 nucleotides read TGTGCCAGCAGCCCAGACCCAGGGGATCGCACTGAAGCTTTCTTT.

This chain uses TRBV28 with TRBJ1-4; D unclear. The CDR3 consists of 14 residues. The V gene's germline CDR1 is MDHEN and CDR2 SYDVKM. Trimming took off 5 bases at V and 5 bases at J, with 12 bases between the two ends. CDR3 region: CASSRTDLNEKLFF. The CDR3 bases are TGTGCCAGCAGTCGGACGGACTTGAATGAAAAACTGTTTTTT.

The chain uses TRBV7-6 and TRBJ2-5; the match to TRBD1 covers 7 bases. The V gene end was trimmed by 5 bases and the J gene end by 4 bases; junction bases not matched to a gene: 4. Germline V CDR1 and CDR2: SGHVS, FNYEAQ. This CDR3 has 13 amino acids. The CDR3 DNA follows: TGTGCCAGCAGCCGACAGGGTGTAGAGACCCAGTACTTC. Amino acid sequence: CASSRQGVETQYF.

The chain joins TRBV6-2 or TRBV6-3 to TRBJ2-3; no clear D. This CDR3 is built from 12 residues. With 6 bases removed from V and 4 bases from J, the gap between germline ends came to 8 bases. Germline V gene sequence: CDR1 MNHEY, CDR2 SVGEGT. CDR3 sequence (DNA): TGTGCCAGCAGCAACTCTCCAGATACGCAGTATTTT. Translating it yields CASSNSPDTQYF.

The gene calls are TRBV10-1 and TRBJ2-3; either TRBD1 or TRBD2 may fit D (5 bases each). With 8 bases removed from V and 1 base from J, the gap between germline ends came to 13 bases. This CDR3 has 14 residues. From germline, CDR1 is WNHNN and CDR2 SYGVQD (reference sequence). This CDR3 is CASPNGARTDTQYF. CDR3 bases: TGCGCCAGCCCCAACGGGGCTCGCACAGATACGCAGTATTTT.

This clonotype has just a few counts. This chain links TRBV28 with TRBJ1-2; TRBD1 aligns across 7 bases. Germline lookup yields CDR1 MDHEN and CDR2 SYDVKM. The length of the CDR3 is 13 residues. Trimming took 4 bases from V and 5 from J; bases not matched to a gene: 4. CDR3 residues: CASSSRGVYGYTF. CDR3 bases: TGTGCCAGCAGTTCCAGGGGGGTTTATGGCTACACCTTC.

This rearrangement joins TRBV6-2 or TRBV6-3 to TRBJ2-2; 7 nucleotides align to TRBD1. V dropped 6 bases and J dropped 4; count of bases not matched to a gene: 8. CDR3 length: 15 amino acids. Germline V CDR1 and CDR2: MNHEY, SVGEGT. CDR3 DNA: TGTGCCAGCAGCTCGACAGGGTCGGCCACCGGGGAGCTGTTTTTT. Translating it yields CASSSTGSATGELFF.